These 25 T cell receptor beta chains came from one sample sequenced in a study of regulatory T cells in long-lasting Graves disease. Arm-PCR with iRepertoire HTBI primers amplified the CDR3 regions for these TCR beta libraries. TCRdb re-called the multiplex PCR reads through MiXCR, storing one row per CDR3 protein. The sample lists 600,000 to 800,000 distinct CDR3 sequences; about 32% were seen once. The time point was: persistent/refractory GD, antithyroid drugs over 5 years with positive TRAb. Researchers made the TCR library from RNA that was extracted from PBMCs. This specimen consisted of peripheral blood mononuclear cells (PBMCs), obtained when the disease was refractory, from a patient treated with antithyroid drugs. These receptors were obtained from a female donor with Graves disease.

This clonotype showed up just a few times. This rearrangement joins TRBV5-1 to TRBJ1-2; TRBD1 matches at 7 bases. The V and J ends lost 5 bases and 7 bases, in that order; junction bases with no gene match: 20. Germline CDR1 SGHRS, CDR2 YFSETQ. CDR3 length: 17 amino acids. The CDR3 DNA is TGCGCCAGCAGTGGGACCTTGAAGGGGGCGGCATCCAGTGGCTACACCTTC. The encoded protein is CASSGTLKGAASSGYTF.

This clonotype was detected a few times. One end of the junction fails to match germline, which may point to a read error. The CDR3 nucleotides are TGCAGTGCCCTCTGGACAGTGAAGACTGAAGCTTTCTTT. This gives the protein CSALWTVKTEAFF. This chain links TRBV20-1 with TRBJ1-1; TRBD1 might be the D (6 bases). The CDR3 consists of 13 residues. Germline CDR1 is DFQATT and CDR2 is SNEGSKA (reference sequence).

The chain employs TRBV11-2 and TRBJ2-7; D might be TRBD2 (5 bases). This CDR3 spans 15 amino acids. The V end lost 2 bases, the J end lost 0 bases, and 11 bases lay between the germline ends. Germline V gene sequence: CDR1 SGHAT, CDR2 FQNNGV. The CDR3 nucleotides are TGTGCCAGCAGCTTATTGTCGGGGAGCTCCTACGAGCAGTACTTC. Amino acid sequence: CASSLLSGSSYEQYF.

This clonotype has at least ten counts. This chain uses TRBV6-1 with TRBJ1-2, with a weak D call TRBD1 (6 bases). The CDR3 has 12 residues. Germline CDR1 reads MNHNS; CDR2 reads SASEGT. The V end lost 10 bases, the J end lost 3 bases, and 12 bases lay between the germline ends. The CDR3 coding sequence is TGTGCCACGACGCAGGGGTACTATGGCTACACCTTC. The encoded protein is CATTQGYYGYTF.

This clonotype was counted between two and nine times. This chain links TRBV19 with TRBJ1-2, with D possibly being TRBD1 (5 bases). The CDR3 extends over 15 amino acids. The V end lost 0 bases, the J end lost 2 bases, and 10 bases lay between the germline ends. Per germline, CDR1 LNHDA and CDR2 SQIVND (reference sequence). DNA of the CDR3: TGTGCCAGTAGTATAGACGGGACCCTCAACTATGGCTACACCTTC. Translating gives CASSIDGTLNYGYTF.

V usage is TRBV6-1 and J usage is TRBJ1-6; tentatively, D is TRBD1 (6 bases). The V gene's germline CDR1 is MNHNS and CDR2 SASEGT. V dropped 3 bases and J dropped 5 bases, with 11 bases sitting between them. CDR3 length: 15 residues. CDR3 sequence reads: CASSDGGWDNSPLHF. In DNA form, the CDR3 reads TGTGCCAGCAGTGACGGGGGCTGGGATAATTCACCCCTCCACTTT.

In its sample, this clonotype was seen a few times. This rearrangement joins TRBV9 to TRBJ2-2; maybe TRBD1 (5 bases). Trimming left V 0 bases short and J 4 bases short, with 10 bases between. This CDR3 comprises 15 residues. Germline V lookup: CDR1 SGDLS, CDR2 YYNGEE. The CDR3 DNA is TGTGCCAGCAGCGTAGCTGTAGGGGCCACCGGGGAGCTGTTTTTT. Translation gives CASSVAVGATGELFF.

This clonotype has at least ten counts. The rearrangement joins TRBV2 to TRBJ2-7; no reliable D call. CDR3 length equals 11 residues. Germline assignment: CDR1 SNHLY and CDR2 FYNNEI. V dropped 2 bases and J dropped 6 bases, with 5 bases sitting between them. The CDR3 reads CASSEIGEQYF. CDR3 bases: TGTGCCAGCAGTGAAATTGGCGAGCAGTACTTC.

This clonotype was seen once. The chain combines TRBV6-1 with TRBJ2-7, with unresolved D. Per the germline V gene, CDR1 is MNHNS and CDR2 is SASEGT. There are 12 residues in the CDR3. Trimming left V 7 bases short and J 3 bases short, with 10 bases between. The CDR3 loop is CASISRYYEQYF. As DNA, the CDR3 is TGTGCCAGCATCTCAAGGTACTACGAGCAGTACTTC.

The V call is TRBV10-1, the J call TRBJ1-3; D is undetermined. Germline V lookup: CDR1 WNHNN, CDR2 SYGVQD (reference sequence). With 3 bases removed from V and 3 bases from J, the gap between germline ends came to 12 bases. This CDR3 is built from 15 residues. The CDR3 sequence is CASSESAAFGNTIYF. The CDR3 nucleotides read TGCGCCAGCAGTGAATCGGCCGCCTTTGGAAACACCATATATTTT.

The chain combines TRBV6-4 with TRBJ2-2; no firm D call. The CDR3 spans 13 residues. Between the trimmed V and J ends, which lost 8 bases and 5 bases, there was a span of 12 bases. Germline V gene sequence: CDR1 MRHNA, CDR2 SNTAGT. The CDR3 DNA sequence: TGTGCCAGCGTATTTCCTGGGACCGGGGAGCTGTTTTTT. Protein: CASVFPGTGELFF.

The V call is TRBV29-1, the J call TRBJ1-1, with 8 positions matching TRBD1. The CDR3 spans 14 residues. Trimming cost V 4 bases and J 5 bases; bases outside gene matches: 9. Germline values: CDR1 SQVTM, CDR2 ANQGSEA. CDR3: CSVGTGIRGTEAFF. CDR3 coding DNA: TGCAGCGTTGGGACAGGGATTCGTGGTACTGAAGCTTTCTTT.

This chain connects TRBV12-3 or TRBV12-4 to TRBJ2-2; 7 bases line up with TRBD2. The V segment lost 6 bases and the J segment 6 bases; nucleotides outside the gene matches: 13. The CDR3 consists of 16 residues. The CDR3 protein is CASSLRRERSPGELFF. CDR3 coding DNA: TGTGCCAGCAGCTTAAGGCGGGAGCGATCCCCCGGGGAGCTGTTTTTT.

In nucleotides, the CDR3 is TGCAGTGCTCAGGGACAGGGGGGCTATGGCTACACCTTC. Protein: CSAQGQGGYGYTF. This rearrangement joins TRBV20-1 to TRBJ1-2; 11 positions agree with TRBD1. J gave up 4 bases and V 5 bases, and 3 bases lay outside the gene matches. This CDR3 contains 13 residues. Germline-derived CDR1 and CDR2 are DFQATT and SNEGSKA (reference sequence).

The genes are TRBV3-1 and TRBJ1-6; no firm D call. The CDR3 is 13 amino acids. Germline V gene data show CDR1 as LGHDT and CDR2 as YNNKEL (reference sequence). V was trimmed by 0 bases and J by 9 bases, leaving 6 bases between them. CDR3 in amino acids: CASSQDFGSPLHF. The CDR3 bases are TGTGCCAGCAGCCAAGATTTCGGTTCACCCCTCCACTTT. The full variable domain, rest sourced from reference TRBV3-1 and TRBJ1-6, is DTAVSQTPKYLVTQMGNDKSIKCEQNLGHDTMYWYKQDSKKFLKIMFSYNNKELIINETVPNRFSPKSPDKAHLNLHINSLELGDSAVYFCASSQDFGSPLHFGNGTRLTVT.

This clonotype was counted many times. Written as DNA, the CDR3 is TGTGCCAGCAGCTCCTCATCCCCCAGCGGGTACCAAGAGACCCAGTACTTC. Translating it yields CASSSSSPSGYQETQYF. V usage is TRBV13 and J usage is TRBJ2-5; a possible D gene is TRBD2 (6 bases). Trimming took off 4 bases at V and 0 bases at J, with 18 bases between the two ends. The CDR3 spans 17 residues. The germline V gene encodes CDR1 PRHDT and CDR2 FYEKMQ (reference sequence). The variable domain in full, completed from reference TRBV13 and TRBJ2-5, reads AAGVIQSPRHLIKEKRETATLKCYPIPRHDTVYWYQQGPGQDPQFLISFYEKMQSDKGSIPDRFSAQQFSDYHSELNMSSLELGDSALYFCASSSSSPSGYQETQYFGPGTRLLVL.

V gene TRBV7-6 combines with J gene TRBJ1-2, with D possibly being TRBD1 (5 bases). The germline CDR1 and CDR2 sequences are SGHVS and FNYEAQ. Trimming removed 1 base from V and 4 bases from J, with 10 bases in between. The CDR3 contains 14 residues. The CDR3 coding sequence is TGTGCCAGCAGCTTAGGACAGCAGTCCTATGGCTACACCTTC. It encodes CASSLGQQSYGYTF.

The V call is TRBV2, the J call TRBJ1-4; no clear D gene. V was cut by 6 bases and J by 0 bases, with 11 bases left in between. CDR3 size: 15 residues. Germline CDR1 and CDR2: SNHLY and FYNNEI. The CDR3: CASSPKTTTNEKLFF. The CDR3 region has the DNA TGTGCCAGCAGCCCAAAGACTACAACTAATGAAAAACTGTTTTTT.

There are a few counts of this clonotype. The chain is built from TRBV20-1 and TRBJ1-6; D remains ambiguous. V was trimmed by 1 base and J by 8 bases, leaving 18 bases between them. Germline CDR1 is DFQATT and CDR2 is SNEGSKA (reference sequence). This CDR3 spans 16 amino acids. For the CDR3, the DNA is TGCAGTGCTAGAGTCGGAGGGCAGGACCTTTATTCACCCCTCCACTTT. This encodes CSARVGGQDLYSPLHF.

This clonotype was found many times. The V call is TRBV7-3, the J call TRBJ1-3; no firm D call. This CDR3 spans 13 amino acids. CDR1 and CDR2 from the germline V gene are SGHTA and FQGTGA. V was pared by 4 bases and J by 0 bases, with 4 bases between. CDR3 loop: CASSSISGNTIYF. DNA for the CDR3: TGTGCCAGCAGCTCAATCTCTGGAAACACCATATATTTT.

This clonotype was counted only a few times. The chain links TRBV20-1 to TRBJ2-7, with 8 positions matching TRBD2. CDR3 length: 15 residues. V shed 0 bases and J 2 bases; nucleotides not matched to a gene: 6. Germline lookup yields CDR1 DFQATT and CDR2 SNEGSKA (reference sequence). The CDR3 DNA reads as TGCAGTGCTAGAGATCCAGCGGGAGTCCCCTACGAGCAGTACTTC. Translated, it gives CSARDPAGVPYEQYF.

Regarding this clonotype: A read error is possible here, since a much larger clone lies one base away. DNA of the CDR3: TGTGCCAGCACCCCGGGACTCGGAACCTACAATGAGCAGTACTTC. Translation gives CASTPGLGTYNEQYF. V is TRBV12-3 or TRBV12-4 and J is TRBJ2-7, with D possibly being TRBD2 (6 bases). Trimming took off 7 bases at V and 7 bases at J, with 23 bases between the two ends. The CDR3 spans 15 residues.

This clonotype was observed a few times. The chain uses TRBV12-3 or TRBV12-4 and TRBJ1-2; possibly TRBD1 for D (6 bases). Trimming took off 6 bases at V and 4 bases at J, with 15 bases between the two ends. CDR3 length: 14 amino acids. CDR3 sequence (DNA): TGTGCCAGCAGCCGTACAGGGAACGGCTATGGCTACACCTTC. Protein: CASSRTGNGYGYTF.

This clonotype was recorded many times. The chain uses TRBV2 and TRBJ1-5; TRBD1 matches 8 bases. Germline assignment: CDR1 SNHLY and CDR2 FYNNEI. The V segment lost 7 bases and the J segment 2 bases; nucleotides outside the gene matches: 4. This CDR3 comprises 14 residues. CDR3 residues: CASKRGQGNQPQHF. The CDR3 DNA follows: TGTGCCAGCAAAAGGGGACAGGGCAATCAGCCCCAGCATTTT. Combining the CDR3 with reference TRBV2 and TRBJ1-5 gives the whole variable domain EPEVTQTPSHQVTQMGQEVILRCVPISNHLYFYWYRQILGQKVEFLVSFYNNEISEKSEIFDDQFSVERPDGSNFTLKIRSTKLEDSAMYFCASKRGQGNQPQHFGDGTRLSIL.

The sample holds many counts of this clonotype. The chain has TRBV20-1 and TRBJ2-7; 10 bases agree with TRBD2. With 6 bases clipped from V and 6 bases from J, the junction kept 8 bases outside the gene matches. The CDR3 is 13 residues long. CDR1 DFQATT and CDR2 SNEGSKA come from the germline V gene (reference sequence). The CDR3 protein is CSARLAGVGEQYF. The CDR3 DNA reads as TGCAGTGCACGGCTAGCGGGAGTAGGCGAGCAGTACTTC.